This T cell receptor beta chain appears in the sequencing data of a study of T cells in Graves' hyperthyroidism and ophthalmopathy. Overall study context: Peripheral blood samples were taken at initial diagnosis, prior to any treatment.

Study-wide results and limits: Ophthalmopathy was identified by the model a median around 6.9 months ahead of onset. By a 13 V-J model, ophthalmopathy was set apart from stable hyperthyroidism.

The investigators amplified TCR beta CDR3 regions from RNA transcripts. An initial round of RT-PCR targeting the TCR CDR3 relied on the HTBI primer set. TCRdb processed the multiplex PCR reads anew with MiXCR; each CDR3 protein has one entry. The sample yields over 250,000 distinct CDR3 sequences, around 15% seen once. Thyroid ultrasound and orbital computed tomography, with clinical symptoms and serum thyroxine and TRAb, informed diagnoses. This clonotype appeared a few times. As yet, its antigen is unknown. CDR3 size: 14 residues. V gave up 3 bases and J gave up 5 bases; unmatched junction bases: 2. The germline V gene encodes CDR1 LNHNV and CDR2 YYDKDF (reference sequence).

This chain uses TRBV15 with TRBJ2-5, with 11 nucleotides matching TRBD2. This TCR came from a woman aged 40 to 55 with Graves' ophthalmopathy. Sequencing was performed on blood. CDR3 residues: CATSRVAGGETQYF. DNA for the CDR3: TGTGCCACCAGCAGGGTAGCGGGGGGGGAGACCCAGTACTTC.